Listed here is a single T cell receptor beta chain. This clone has just one count. Its antigen specificity is not known. No quality values exist for individual bases; no much larger clone is one base distant. The data are from a study of T cell changes during pregnancy in multiple sclerosis (dated by TCRdb to 2018 to 2020). As for the study more broadly: The study examined how the T cell repertoire changed over the course of pregnancy in women with multiple sclerosis.

For CDR1 and CDR2, the germline V gene lists SNHLY and FYNNEI. Trimming takes 7 bases from V and 2 bases from J, and the germline ends sit 15 bases apart. The CDR3 sequence holds 14 residues, the cysteine and phenylalanine included. Solely the CDR3 DNA is kept, with 42 bases framed from the first base. Receptors were amplified or captured by the immunoSEQ multiplex PCR assay. The clones in this table, taken by TCRdb from immuneACCESS, are in-frame only. Not every clone is retained; where verified, under half of the shortfall comes from an unresolved V gene, and the cause of the rest is unknown. Here the sample has 50,000 to 55,000 clones; 85% to 95% occur a single time. The top ten constitute around 0.48% of the sample.

This receptor chain uses TRBV2 and TRBJ2-7, with a weak D call of TRBD1 (6 bases match). This specimen consisted of CD4+ T cells from peripheral blood mononuclear cells, obtained in the third trimester of pregnancy. This sequence originates from a female donor with multiple sclerosis, enrolled in a pregnancy study. The CDR3 reads as follows: CASTEQGPTYEQYF. In nucleotide form, the sequence is TGTGCCAGCACCGAACAGGGTCCTACCTACGAGCAGTACTTC.